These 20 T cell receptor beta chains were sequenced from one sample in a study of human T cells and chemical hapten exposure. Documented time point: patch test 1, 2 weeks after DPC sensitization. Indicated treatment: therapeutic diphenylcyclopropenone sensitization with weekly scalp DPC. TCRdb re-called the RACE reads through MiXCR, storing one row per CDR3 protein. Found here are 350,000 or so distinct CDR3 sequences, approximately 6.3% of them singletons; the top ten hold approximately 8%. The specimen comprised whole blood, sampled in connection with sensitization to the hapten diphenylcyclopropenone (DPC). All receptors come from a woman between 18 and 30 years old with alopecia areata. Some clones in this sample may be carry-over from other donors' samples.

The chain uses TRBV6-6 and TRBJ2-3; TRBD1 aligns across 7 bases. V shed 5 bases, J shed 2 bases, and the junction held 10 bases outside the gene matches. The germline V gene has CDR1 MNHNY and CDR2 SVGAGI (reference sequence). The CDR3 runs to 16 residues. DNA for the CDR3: TGTGCCAGCAGTGCCGAAACAGGGGAACCCACAGATACGCAGTATTTT. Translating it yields CASSAETGEPTDTQYF.

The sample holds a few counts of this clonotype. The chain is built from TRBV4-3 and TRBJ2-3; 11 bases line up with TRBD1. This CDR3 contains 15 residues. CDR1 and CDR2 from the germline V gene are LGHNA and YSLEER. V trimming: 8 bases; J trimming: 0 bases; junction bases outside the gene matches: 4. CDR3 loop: CASRDRGFSTDTQYF. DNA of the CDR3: TGCGCCAGCCGGGACAGGGGGTTTAGCACAGATACGCAGTATTTT.

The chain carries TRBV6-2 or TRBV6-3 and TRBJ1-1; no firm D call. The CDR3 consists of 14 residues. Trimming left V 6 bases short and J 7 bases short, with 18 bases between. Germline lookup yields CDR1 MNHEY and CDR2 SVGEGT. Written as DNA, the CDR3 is TGTGCCAGCAGCCCAGTACTCGGGGAGGGTGAAGCTTTCTTT. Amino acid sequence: CASSPVLGEGEAFF.

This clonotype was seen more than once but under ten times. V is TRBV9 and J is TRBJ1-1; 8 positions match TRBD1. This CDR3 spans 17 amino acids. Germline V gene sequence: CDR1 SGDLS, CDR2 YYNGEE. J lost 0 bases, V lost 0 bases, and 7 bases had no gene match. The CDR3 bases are TGTGCCAGCAGCGTAGGGACAGGGTATAACATGAACACTGAAGCTTTCTTT. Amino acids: CASSVGTGYNMNTEAFF.

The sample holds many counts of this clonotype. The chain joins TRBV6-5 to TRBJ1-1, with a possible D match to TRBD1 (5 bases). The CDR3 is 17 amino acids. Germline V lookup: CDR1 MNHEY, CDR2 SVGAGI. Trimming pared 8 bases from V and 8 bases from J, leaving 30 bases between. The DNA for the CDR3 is TGTGCCAGCGTCCCAGCGTCGTTTAACCCACAGGTTTTCGAAGCTTTCTTT. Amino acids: CASVPASFNPQVFEAFF.

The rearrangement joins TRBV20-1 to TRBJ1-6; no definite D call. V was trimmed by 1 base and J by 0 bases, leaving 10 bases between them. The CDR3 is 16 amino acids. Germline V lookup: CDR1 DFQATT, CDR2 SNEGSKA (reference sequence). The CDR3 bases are TGCAGTGCTAGAGCCTCGCAGAGCTCCTATAATTCACCCCTCCACTTT. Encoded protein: CSARASQSSYNSPLHF.

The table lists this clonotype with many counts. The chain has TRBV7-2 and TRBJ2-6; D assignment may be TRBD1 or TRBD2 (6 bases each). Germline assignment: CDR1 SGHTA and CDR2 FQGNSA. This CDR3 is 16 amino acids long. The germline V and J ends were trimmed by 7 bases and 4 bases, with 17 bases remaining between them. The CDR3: CASIQSPGAGANVLTF. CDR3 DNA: TGTGCCAGCATCCAGTCCCCGGGGGCCGGGGCCAACGTCCTGACTTTC.

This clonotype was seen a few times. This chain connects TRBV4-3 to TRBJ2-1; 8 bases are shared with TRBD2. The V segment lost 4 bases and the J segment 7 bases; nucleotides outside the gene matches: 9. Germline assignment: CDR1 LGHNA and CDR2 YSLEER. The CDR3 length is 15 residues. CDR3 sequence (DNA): TGCGCCAGCAGCCCGTACACTAGCGGAGTGAATGAGCAGTTCTTC. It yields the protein CASSPYTSGVNEQFF.

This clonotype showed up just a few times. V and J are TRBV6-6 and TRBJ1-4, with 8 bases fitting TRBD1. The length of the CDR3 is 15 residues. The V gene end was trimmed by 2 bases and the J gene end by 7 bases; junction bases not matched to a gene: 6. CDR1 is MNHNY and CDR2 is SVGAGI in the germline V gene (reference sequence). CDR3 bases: TGTGCCAGCAGTTACATGACAGGGGCAGGTGAAAAACTGTTTTTT. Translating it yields CASSYMTGAGEKLFF.

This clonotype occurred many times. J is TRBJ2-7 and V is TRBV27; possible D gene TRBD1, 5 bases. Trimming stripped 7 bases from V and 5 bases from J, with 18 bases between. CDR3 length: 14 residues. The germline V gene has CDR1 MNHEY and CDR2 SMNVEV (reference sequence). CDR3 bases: TGTGCCAGCACCCCTGGGCAGGGTAACCACGAGCAGTACTTC. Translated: CASTPGQGNHEQYF.

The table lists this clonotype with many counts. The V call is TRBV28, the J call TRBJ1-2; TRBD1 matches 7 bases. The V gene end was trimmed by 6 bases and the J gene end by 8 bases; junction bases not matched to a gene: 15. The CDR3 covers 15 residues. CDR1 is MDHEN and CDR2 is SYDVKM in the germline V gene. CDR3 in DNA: TGTGCCAGCAGCCTCCGCTACGGGACAGTAGACGGCTACACCTTC. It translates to CASSLRYGTVDGYTF.

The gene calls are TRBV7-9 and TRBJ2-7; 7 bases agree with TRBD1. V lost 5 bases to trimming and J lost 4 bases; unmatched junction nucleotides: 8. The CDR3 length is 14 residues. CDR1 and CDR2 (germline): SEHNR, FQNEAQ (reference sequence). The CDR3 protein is CASSATGERYEQYF. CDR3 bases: TGTGCCAGCAGCGCCACAGGGGAGAGGTACGAGCAGTACTTC.

CDR3: CASSLAGGAGGYTF. In DNA form, the CDR3 reads TGTGCCAGCAGCTTAGCAGGCGGGGCGGGTGGCTACACCTTC. The chain links TRBV11-2 to TRBJ1-2, with a possible D match to TRBD1 (5 bases). This CDR3 comprises 14 residues. Germline CDR1 reads SGHAT; CDR2 reads FQNNGV. Trimming stripped 1 base from V and 7 bases from J, with 13 bases between.

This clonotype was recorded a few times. The CDR3 bases are TGTGCCGTCCGGGACAGCTCCTACAATGAGCAGTTCTTC. This sequence encodes CAVRDSSYNEQFF. V gene TRBV12-3 or TRBV12-4 combines with J gene TRBJ2-1, with TRBD1 matching 7 bases. The V gene end was trimmed by 11 bases and the J gene end by 0 bases; junction bases not matched to a gene: 4. The CDR3 contains 13 residues.

The CDR3 here is CATGTWNTGELFF. In DNA, the CDR3 is TGTGCCACGGGGACTTGGAACACCGGGGAGCTGTTTTTT. The V gene is TRBV3-1, the J gene TRBJ2-2, with D possibly being TRBD2 (6 bases). Germline V gives CDR1 LGHDT, CDR2 YNNKEL (reference sequence). The CDR3 extends over 13 amino acids. The germline V and J ends were trimmed by 10 bases and 1 base, with 10 bases remaining between them.

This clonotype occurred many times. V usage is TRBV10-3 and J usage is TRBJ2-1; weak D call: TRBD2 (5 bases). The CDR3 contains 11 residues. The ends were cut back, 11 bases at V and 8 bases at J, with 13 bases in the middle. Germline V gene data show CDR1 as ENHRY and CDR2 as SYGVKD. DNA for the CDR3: TGTGCCTCCAGAGGGAGCGATGAGCAGTTCTTC. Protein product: CASRGSDEQFF.

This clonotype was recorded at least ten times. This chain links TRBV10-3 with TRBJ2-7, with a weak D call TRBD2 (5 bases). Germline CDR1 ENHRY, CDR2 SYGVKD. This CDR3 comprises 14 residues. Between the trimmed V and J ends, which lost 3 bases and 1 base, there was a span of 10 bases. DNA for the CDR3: TGTGCCATCAGTGACGAGACGGGGTCCTACGAGCAGTACTTC. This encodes CAISDETGSYEQYF.

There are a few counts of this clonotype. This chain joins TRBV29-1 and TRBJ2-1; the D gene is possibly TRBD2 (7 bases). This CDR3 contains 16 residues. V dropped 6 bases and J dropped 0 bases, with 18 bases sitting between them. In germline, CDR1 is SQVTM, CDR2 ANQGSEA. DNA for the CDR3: TGCAGCGTACCCAAGTCGGGGGGCAGCTCCTACAATGAGCAGTTCTTC. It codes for CSVPKSGGSSYNEQFF.

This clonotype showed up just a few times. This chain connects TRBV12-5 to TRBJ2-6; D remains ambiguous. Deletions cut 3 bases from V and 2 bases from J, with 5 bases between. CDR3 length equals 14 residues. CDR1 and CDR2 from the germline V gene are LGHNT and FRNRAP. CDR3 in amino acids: CASGFSAGANVLTF. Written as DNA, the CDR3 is TGTGCTAGTGGTTTTTCTGCTGGGGCCAACGTCCTGACTTTC.

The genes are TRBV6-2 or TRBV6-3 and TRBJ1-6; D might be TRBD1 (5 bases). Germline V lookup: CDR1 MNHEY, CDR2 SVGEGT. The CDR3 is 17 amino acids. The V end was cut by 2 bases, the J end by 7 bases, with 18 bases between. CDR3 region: CASSYRPYRDGNSPLHF. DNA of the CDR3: TGTGCCAGCAGTTACAGACCTTACCGGGACGGAAATTCACCCCTCCACTTT.